This T cell receptor beta chain was captured by sequencing in a study of T cells after yellow fever vaccination. Overall study context: Preparation used SMART-Seq v4 Ultra Low Input for the low-cell-number fractions.

This clonotype occurred a few times. Its antigen is unidentified. A universal primer site and UMIs were added as TCR cDNA was made by 5'RACE template switching. TCRdb ran MiXCR on the 5' RACE reads and lists one entry per CDR3 protein. The sample lists 300,000 to 400,000 distinct CDR3 sequences; under 15% were seen once. Broader study findings: Most clones from primary vaccination resurfaced after the booster (around 97% CD4, over 75% CD8).

Germline V gene sequence: CDR1 SGHTA, CDR2 FQGNSA. This CDR3 spans 14 amino acids. V lost 4 bases, J lost 8 bases, and 17 bases lay in between. The V and J genes are TRBV7-2 and TRBJ1-2; no reliable D call. The sequence came from a man between 18 and 29 years old who received the YFV17D yellow fever vaccine. Material: CD4+ T cells sorted from PBMCs, obtained 15 days after the yellow fever booster vaccination. The CDR3 DNA reads TGTGCCAGCAGCTCGACCACCCTCATTGAAGGCTACACCTTC. The encoded protein is CASSSTTLIEGYTF.